The 7 T cell receptor beta chains reported below all come from one sample, sequenced in a study of T cells in Graves' hyperthyroidism and ophthalmopathy. Regions amplified from RNA transcripts were the TCR beta CDR3 regions. HTBI primers were the set used in a first-round RT-PCR of the TCR CDR3. TCRdb reprocessed the multiplex PCR reads with MiXCR, giving one entry per CDR3 protein. In the table there are about 610,000 distinct CDR3 sequences, under 15% of which are singletons. Material: blood. Receptors originate from a woman in her 40s with Graves' ophthalmopathy.

This clonotype was seen many times. This chain links TRBV4-2 with TRBJ2-2; D call uncertain. The germline CDR1 and CDR2 sequences are LGHNA and YNFKEQ. V was pared by 0 bases and J by 7 bases, with 15 bases between. This CDR3 is built from 16 residues. CDR3 in amino acids: CASSQEALPSDGELFF. CDR3 bases: TGTGCCAGCAGCCAAGAGGCCCTACCTTCGGACGGGGAGCTGTTTTTT.

This clonotype was observed at least ten times. CDR3 in amino acids: CASRKQGWDTEAFF. CDR3 sequence (DNA): TGTGCCAGCAGGAAACAGGGTTGGGACACTGAAGCTTTCTTT. The chain recombines TRBV14 with TRBJ1-1, with D perhaps matching TRBD1 (6 bases). V was cut by 6 bases and J by 3 bases, with 14 bases left in between. The length of the CDR3 is 14 residues. Germline CDR1 reads SGHDN; CDR2 reads FVKESK. Complete variable domain (other parts from reference TRBV14 and TRBJ1-1): EAGVTQFPSHSVIEKGQTVTLRCDPISGHDNLYWYRRVMGKEIKFLLHFVKESKQDESGMPNNRFLAERTGGTYSTLKVQPAELEDSGVYFCASRKQGWDTEAFFGQGTRLTVV.

This chain connects TRBV4-3 to TRBJ2-2, with unresolved D. Germline V lookup: CDR1 LGHNA, CDR2 YSLEER. Trimming cost V 0 bases and J 8 bases, with 16 bases left between them. The length of the CDR3 is 16 residues. The DNA of the CDR3 is TGCGCCAGCAGCCAAGATGGAGCTACAAACGGGGGGGAGCTGTTTTTT. Residues: CASSQDGATNGGELFF.

V is TRBV4-1 and J is TRBJ2-7; D not resolved. Germline values: CDR1 MGHRA, CDR2 YSYEKL. The CDR3 loop spans 15 amino acids. The V gene lost 0 bases and the J gene lost 0 bases, with 9 bases spanning the gap. In DNA, the CDR3 is TGCGCCAGCAGCCAAGATGATCTTTACTCCTACGAGCAGTACTTC. This gives the protein CASSQDDLYSYEQYF.

This chain links TRBV6-2 or TRBV6-3 with TRBJ1-1; D unclear. Germline V lookup: CDR1 MNHEY, CDR2 SVGEGT. The V and J ends lost 0 bases and 4 bases respectively, with 12 bases between them. This CDR3 contains 15 residues. The chain's CDR3 is CASSYSFWVSTEAFF. CDR3 sequence (DNA): TGTGCCAGCAGTTACTCTTTTTGGGTTAGCACTGAAGCTTTCTTT.

This clonotype was observed at least ten times. V usage is TRBV5-1 and J usage is TRBJ2-5; D is perhaps TRBD1 (5 bases). V was cut by 6 bases and J by 2 bases, with 8 bases left in between. The length of the CDR3 is 12 residues. Germline V gives CDR1 SGHRS, CDR2 YFSETQ. The CDR3 region has the DNA TGCGCCAGCAAGGCAGGGCAAGAGACCCAGTACTTC. Amino acids: CASKAGQETQYF.

The chain combines TRBV9 with TRBJ2-2; 13 bases line up with TRBD2. Germline CDR1 and CDR2: SGDLS and YYNGEE. With V trimmed by 3 bases and J by 10 bases, 6 bases remained unmatched. This CDR3 has 15 amino acids. The CDR3 loop reads CASSAGTSGVQELFF. The CDR3 DNA follows: TGTGCCAGCAGCGCCGGGACTAGCGGGGTCCAGGAGCTGTTTTTT.